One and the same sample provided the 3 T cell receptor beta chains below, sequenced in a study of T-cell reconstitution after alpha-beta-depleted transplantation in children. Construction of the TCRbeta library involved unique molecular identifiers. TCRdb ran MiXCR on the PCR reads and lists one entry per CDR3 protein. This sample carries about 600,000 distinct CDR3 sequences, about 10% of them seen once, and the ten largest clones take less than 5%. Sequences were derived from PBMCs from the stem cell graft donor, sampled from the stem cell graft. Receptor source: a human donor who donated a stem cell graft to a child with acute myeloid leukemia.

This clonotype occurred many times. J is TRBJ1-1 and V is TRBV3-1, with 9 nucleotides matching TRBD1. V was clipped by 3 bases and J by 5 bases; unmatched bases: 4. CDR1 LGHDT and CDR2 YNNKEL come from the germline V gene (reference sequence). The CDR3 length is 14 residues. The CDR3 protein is CASSQRDRETEAFF. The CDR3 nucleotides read TGTGCCAGCAGCCAGAGGGACAGGGAGACTGAAGCTTTCTTT.

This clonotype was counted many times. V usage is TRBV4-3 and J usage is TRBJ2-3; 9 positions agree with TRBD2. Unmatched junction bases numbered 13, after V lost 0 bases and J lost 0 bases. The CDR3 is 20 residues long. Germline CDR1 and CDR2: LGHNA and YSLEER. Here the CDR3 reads CASSQEWAFAGGPSTDTQYF. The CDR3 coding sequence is TGCGCCAGCAGCCAAGAATGGGCCTTTGCGGGAGGGCCAAGCACAGATACGCAGTATTTT.

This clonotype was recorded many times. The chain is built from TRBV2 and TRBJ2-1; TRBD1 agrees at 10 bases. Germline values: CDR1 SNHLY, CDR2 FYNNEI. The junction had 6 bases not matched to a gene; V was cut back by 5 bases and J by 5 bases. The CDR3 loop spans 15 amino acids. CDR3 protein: CASSFRDRGNNEQFF. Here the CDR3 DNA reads TGTGCCAGCAGTTTCCGGGACAGGGGCAACAATGAGCAGTTCTTC.